Listed here is a single T cell receptor beta chain. Its antigen remains unknown. The CDR3 loop spans 13 amino acids. CDR1 and CDR2 from the germline V gene are MDHEN and SYDVKM. The sample is drawn from a study of T cell responses to AZD1222 COVID-19 vaccine. Study-wide results and limits: White British donors predominated, females outnumbered males, and clonal diversity was possibly underestimated. Reportedly, nearly half of unique spike TCRs recognized epitopes outside B.1.351/B.1.1.7 mutations. Spike-specific TCR depth and breadth grew after two AZD1222 doses. Among vaccine-associated CD4 TCRs, coverage spanned spike, with dominance at 160-218 and 743-854.

Only in-frame clones appear in the TCRdb table, and some are missing; sequencing was by immunoSEQ multiplex PCR. This sample has 150,000 to 200,000 clones, with approximately 90% found just once. The source is an adult who received the AZD1222 COVID-19 vaccine. This chain uses TRBV28 with TRBJ1-1; D ambiguous. The sequencing here drew on peripheral blood, taken 28 days after the second AZD1222 dose. This chain's CDR3 is CGSSMGRDTEAFF. CDR3 DNA: TGTGGCTCCAGCATGGGCAGAGACACTGAAGCTTTCTTT.